Shown below are 21 T cell receptor beta chains from a single sample sequenced in a study of blood T cell repertoires in COVID-19. Clones were sequenced by immunoSEQ multiplex PCR, and TCRdb holds only the in-frame ones, with some missing. The data show a few hundred thousand clones, about 90% seen once. The source material was peripheral blood. These receptors came from a man in his late teens or twenties with COVID-19, enrolled during active disease.

This clone appeared once. The V and J genes are TRBV5-1 and TRBJ2-1; 7 nucleotides match TRBD1. V shed 0 bases and J 4 bases; nucleotides not matched to a gene: 7. From germline, CDR1 is SGHRS and CDR2 YFSETQ. This CDR3 is built from 16 residues. In DNA form, the CDR3 reads TGCGCCAGCAGCTTGGTCCGGGACAGCCTTTACAATGAGCAGTTCTTC. Translated: CASSLVRDSLYNEQFF.

This clone came up once. CDR3 sequence reads: CASTPGQGKDEQYF. For the CDR3, the DNA is TGTGCCAGCACCCCAGGACAGGGAAAGGACGAGCAGTACTTC. The chain has TRBV6-6 and TRBJ2-7; 8 bases align to TRBD1. The CDR3 is made up of 14 amino acids. The junction had 10 bases not matched to a gene; V was cut back by 7 bases and J by 5 bases. Looked up from germline, CDR1 is MNHNY and CDR2 is SVGAGI (reference sequence).

The chain joins TRBV5-1 to TRBJ1-3; D possibly corresponds to TRBD1 (5 bases). The ends were cut back, 0 bases at V and 8 bases at J, with 15 bases in the middle. The germline V gene encodes CDR1 SGHRS and CDR2 YFSETQ. The CDR3 loop spans 15 amino acids. CDR3 DNA sequence: TGCGCCAGCAGCTTGGTAGCGGAGGGGATAGACACCATATATTTT. Protein sequence: CASSLVAEGIDTIYF. The full variable domain, completed using reference TRBV5-1 and TRBJ1-3, is KAGVTQTPRYLIKTRGQQVTLSCSPISGHRSVSWYQQTPGQGLQFLFEYFSETQRNKGNFPGRFSGRQFSNSRSEMNVSTLELGDSALYLCASSLVAEGIDTIYFGEGSWLTVV.

CDR3 residues: CASSDLSGGNQPQHF. CDR3 nucleotide sequence: TGCGCCAGCAGTGACCTGTCAGGGGGCAATCAGCCCCAGCATTTT. The rearrangement links TRBV10-2 to TRBJ1-5, with a weak D call TRBD1 (6 bases). CDR1 and CDR2 from the germline V gene are WSHSY and SAAADI. This CDR3 region has 15 residues. V dropped 3 bases and J dropped 2 bases, with 11 bases sitting between them.

On this clone itself: The sample contains more than one DNA sequence encoding this CDR3. The chain is built from TRBV6-6 and TRBJ1-6; no clear D gene. This CDR3 has 14 residues. Deletions cut 0 bases from V and 7 bases from J, with 7 bases between. The germline V gene encodes CDR1 MNHNY and CDR2 SVGAGI (reference sequence). The CDR3 bases are TGTGCCAGCAGTTACTCGCCCGGGAATTCACCCCTCCACTTT. This gives the protein CASSYSPGNSPLHF.

This rearrangement joins TRBV10-2 to TRBJ1-1; weak D call: TRBD1 (5 bases). The V gene lost 3 bases and the J gene lost 1 base, with 12 bases spanning the gap. There are 15 residues in the CDR3. CDR1 and CDR2 (germline): WSHSY, SAAADI. CDR3 sequence (DNA): TGCGCCAGCAGTGAATATATGACAGAGAACACTGAAGCTTTCTTT. Translation gives CASSEYMTENTEAFF.

This rearrangement joins TRBV5-8 to TRBJ2-5; D may be TRBD2 (6 bases). This CDR3 comprises 15 residues. Germline V gene data show CDR1 as SGHTS and CDR2 as YDEGEE. V lost 5 bases, J lost 4 bases, and 18 bases lay in between. CDR3: CASSEVGREAETQYF. The CDR3 region has the DNA TGTGCCAGCAGTGAAGTGGGCAGGGAGGCAGAGACCCAGTACTTC.

This chain links TRBV11-1 with TRBJ2-7; 10 nucleotides align to TRBD2. Germline CDR1 reads SGHAT; CDR2 reads FQDESV (reference sequence). The CDR3 is made up of 15 amino acids. J lost 1 base, V lost 5 bases, and 5 bases had no gene match. CDR3 region: CASSRSGGSSYEQYF. The CDR3 DNA follows: TGTGCCAGCAGCCGTAGCGGGGGGTCGTCCTACGAGCAGTACTTC.

The rearrangement links TRBV7-8 to TRBJ1-2; D ambiguous. The CDR3 contains 15 residues. V was shortened by 8 bases and J by 0 bases, with 16 bases between the two germline ends. Per germline, CDR1 SGHVS and CDR2 FQNEAQ. CDR3 nucleotide sequence: TGTGCCAGCGCTAGTCATGGTGATACTAACTATGGCTACACCTTC. Its protein product is CASASHGDTNYGYTF.

This clone has just a few counts. V usage is TRBV2 and J usage is TRBJ1-1; TRBD1 might be the D (5 bases). The V gene lost 3 bases and the J gene lost 0 bases, with 8 bases spanning the gap. CDR3 size: 14 residues. Germline loops: CDR1 SNHLY, CDR2 FYNNEI. This chain's CDR3 is CASSDTGVNTEAFF. The CDR3 nucleotides read TGTGCCAGCAGTGATACAGGCGTGAACACTGAAGCTTTCTTT.

This clone was counted a single time. CDR3 DNA: TGTGCCAGCAGCCAAACGGGACTAGCGGGGGGGCTCTACAATGAGCAGTTCTTC. Amino acid sequence: CASSQTGLAGGLYNEQFF. V is TRBV4-2 and J is TRBJ2-1, with 16 nucleotides matching TRBD2. The germline gives CDR1 LGHNA, CDR2 YNFKEQ. With 2 bases clipped from V and 3 bases from J, the junction kept 4 bases outside the gene matches. This CDR3 is 18 amino acids long.

About this clone: Additional DNA sequences in this sample encode the identical CDR3. The CDR3 spells CASSTQGNQPQHF. DNA for the CDR3: TGTGCCAGTAGTACACAGGGGAATCAGCCCCAGCATTTT. The rearrangement uses TRBV19 and TRBJ1-5, with TRBD1 matching 7 bases. Trimming removed 4 bases from V and 4 bases from J; junction bases left unmatched: 1. Germline V gene data show CDR1 as LNHDA and CDR2 as SQIVND (reference sequence). The CDR3 covers 13 residues.

This chain joins TRBV9 and TRBJ1-2, with 7 positions matching TRBD1. This CDR3 has 18 amino acids. Germline V CDR1 and CDR2: SGDLS, YYNGEE. The J segment lost 5 bases and the V segment lost 0 bases, leaving 16 bases of the junction unmatched. The CDR3 loop is CASSVEREMTGIGYGYTF. CDR3 coding DNA: TGTGCCAGCAGCGTAGAGCGCGAAATGACAGGGATAGGGTATGGCTACACCTTC. Full variable domain (outside the CDR3, taken from reference TRBV9 and TRBJ1-2): DSGVTQTPKHLITATGQRVTLRCSPRSGDLSVYWYQQSLDQGLQFLIQYYNGEERAKGNILERFSAQQFPDLHSELNLSSLELGDSALYFCASSVEREMTGIGYGYTFGSGTRLTVV.

This clone was observed a few times. The chain is built from TRBV7-9 and TRBJ1-2; D gene ambiguous. The germline gives CDR1 SEHNR, CDR2 FQNEAQ (reference sequence). Trimming left V 1 base short and J 8 bases short, with 5 bases between. This CDR3 region has 11 residues. CDR3 nucleotide sequence: TGTGCCAGCAGCTTAGGCGGGGGCTACACCTTC. Protein: CASSLGGGYTF.

J is TRBJ2-2 and V is TRBV11-3; TRBD1 agrees at 7 bases. J lost 3 bases, V lost 4 bases, and 14 bases had no gene match. There are 18 residues in the CDR3. Germline CDR1 and CDR2: SGHNT and YENEEA. The CDR3 protein is CASSYQTNRGLHTGELFF. DNA of the CDR3: TGTGCCAGCAGCTATCAAACAAACAGGGGATTGCACACCGGGGAGCTGTTTTTT.

The chain joins TRBV2 to TRBJ2-7; 9 nucleotides line up with TRBD1. Per the germline V gene, CDR1 is SNHLY and CDR2 is FYNNEI. The CDR3 is made up of 14 amino acids. V lost 7 bases and J lost 2; bases outside the gene matches: 6. The CDR3, as DNA: TGTGCCAGCAACCCACAGGGGGCGGCCTACGAGCAGTACTTC. Translating it yields CASNPQGAAYEQYF.

There are a few counts of this clone. The V call is TRBV30, the J call TRBJ2-7; TRBD2 matches at 10 bases. CDR1 is GTSNPN, CDR2 SVGIG, per germline (reference sequence). The CDR3 spans 12 residues. V gave up 7 bases and J gave up 1 base; unmatched junction bases: 1. The CDR3, as DNA: TGTGCCTTACTAGCGGGATCCTACGAGCAGTACTTC. Amino acids: CALLAGSYEQYF.

The chain carries TRBV27 and TRBJ2-7; 8 bases line up with TRBD1. V shed 5 bases and J 1 base; nucleotides not matched to a gene: 10. CDR3 length: 16 amino acids. Germline V gene sequence: CDR1 MNHEY, CDR2 SMNVEV (reference sequence). CDR3 region: CASSPLRGQISYEQYF. CDR3 coding DNA: TGTGCCAGCAGTCCCCTCAGGGGGCAGATATCCTACGAGCAGTACTTC.

The chain combines TRBV4-1 with TRBJ1-2; 7 bases match TRBD1. The CDR3 spans 14 residues. Per the germline V gene, CDR1 is MGHRA and CDR2 is YSYEKL. Unmatched junction bases numbered 10, after V lost 4 bases and J lost 8 bases. CDR3: CASSPPGQQGGYTF. The DNA for the CDR3 is TGCGCCAGCAGCCCCCCGGGACAGCAAGGAGGCTACACCTTC.

This chain links TRBV18 with TRBJ1-3, with D unclear. Trimming left V 3 bases short and J 4 bases short, with 13 bases between. Germline values: CDR1 KGHSH, CDR2 LQKENI. The CDR3 is 15 amino acids. The DNA of the CDR3 is TGTGCCAGCTCACCGCCGGGTACCTCGGGAAACACCATATATTTT. Amino acid sequence: CASSPPGTSGNTIYF.

J is TRBJ2-2 and V is TRBV6-5, with TRBD1 identical over 8 bases. The CDR3 has 14 residues. From germline, CDR1 is MNHEY and CDR2 SVGAGI. V gave up 7 bases and J gave up 8 bases; unmatched junction bases: 9. CDR3 in amino acids: CASTKDRAVGELFF. The CDR3 DNA reads as TGTGCCAGCACCAAGGACAGGGCGGTTGGGGAGCTGTTTTTT.